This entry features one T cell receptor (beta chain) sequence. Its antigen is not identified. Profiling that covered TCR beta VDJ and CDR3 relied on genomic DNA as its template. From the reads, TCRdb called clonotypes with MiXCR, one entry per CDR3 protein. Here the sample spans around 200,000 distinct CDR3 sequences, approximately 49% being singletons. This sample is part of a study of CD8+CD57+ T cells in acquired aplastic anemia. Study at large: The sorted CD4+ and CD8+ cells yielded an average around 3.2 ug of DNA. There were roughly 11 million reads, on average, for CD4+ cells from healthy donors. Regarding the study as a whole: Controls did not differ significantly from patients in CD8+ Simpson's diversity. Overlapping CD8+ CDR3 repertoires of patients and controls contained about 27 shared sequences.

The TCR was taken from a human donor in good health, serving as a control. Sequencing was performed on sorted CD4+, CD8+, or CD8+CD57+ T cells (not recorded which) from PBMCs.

The chain's CDR3 is CASSLVYRTDTEAFF. The DNA of the CDR3 is TGCGCCAGCAGCTTGGTTTACAGAACGGACACTGAAGCTTTCTTT. The chain combines TRBV5-1 with TRBJ1-1; D is ambiguous. Deletions cut 0 bases from V and 3 bases from J, with 12 bases between. The CDR3 has 15 residues. Germline V gene sequence: CDR1 SGHRS, CDR2 YFSETQ. The entire variable domain, with the rest obtained from reference TRBV5-1 and TRBJ1-1, is as follows: KAGVTQTPRYLIKTRGQQVTLSCSPISGHRSVSWYQQTPGQGLQFLFEYFSETQRNKGNFPGRFSGRQFSNSRSEMNVSTLELGDSALYLCASSLVYRTDTEAFFGQGTRLTVV.